A single T cell receptor (beta chain) is shown here with its context. The antigen is unknown. A read error may account for a junction end that differs from germline. A single record per CDR3 protein comes from TCRdb applying MiXCR to the reads. This repertoire shows about 230,000 distinct CDR3 sequences, 22% found once; its top ten account for about 20%. This sample was taken from a study of T cell repertoires in cytomegalovirus infection. Across the study: Shared public TCR beta signatures pointed to both CMV infection and a matching HLA type.

Findings and caveats of the study: The study identified carriers of CMV plus the relevant HLA from cumulative public TCR beta family frequency. Dominating the ex vivo response were TCR beta clonotypes that were CMV-specific and HLA-C-restricted.

Sequencing was performed on CD8+ T cells from PBMCs. This receptor was identified in a human donor in good health (CMV status not recorded). Some clones in this sample may be carry-over from other donors' samples.

The CDR3 bases are TGCGTCAGCAGCCATCTACCGGGACAGAGATACGAGCAGTACTTC. Translation gives CVSSHLPGQRYEQYF. This chain joins TRBV4-1 and TRBJ2-7; TRBD1 matches at 7 bases. The CDR3 totals 15 residues. Germline-derived CDR1 and CDR2 are MGHRA and YSYEKL.